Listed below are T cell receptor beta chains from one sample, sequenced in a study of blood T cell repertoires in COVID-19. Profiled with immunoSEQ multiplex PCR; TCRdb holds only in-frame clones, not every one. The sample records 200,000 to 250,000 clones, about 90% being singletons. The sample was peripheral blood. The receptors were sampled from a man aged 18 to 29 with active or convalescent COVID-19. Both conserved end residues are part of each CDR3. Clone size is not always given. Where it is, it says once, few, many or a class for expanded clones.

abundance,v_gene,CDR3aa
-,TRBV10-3,CAISQAGGYNEQFF
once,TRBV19,CASSISPSEQDTQYF
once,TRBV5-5,CASDPWGGSGEKHF
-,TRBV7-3,CASSLTEGRTDEQFF
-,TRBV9,CASSVGRGSLNRREQFF
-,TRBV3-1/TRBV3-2,CASSLAGRRGASPLHF
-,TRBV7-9,CASSFRGQGNEAFF
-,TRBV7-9,CASSFSGGQTGELFF
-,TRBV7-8,CASSISGGALNEQFF
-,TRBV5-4,CASSLVPAGEKLFF
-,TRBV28,CASSPGGGGEKLFF
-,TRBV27,CASSLRRLNTEAFF
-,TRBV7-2,CASSPLRRDSPPHNEQFF
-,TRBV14,CASSQALPGVSPEAFF
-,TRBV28,CASRRLVYEQYF
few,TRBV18,CASSSMEEGRSYTF
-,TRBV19,CASSIERGNYGYTF
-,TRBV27,CASRIGTLGSGYTEAFF
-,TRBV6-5,CASSYSFGVGYTF
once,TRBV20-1,CSASPVEDAEKLFF
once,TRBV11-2,CASSLGEGGKETQYF
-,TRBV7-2,CASSLVLRPRETQYF
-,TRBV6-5,CASKEGLRSYEQYF
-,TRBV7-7,CASSPVGGEGETQYF
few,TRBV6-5,CASSPGQGYSPLHF
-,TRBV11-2,CASSLGSGGNEQFF
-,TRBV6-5,CASSPQPDTYNEQFF
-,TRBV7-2,CASSLVAGEAYEQYF
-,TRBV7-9,CASSLGQKGGYEQYF
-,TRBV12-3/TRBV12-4,CAIALADQETQYF
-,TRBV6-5,CASEYSGANVLTF
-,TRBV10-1,CASSESNRGEQYF
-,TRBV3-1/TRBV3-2,CASSSFSGVGNYGYTF
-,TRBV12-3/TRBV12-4,CASSLFQGEKLFF
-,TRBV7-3,CASSFPGGELFF
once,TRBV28,CASSFADIAYSNQPQHF
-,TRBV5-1,CASRDTYRTDTQYF
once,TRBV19,CASSMTGGASPLHF
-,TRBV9,CASSVGGHDGNTIYF
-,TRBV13,CASSFSLPGPQTGHGNNSPLHF
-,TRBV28,CASSPEPVPYGYTF
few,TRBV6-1,CASSEGQGVGTGELFF
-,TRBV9,CASSVLVAGGSETQYF
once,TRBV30,CAWEYRGRGETQYF
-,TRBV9,CASSVGSGGNGELFF
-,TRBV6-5,CASIGQGYGEQYF
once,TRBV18,CASSPRTGGDYGYTF
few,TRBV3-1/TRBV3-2,CASSQAGTLNTEAFF
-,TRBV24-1,CATSDSDPGRDTQYF
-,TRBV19,CASGTGSFVTSNQPQHF
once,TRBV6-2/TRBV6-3,CASSYRGAGEQYF
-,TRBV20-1,CSAPGSEAFF
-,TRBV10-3,CAARGQLGQETQYF
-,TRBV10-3,CAISEFAGGPETQYF
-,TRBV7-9,CASSFRAGIYGYTF
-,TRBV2,CASSGLSYEQYF